What follows describes a single T cell receptor beta chain. Germline-derived CDR1 and CDR2 are SQVTM and ANQGSEA. The CDR3 totals 12 residues. V was trimmed by 8 bases and J by 3 bases, leaving 12 bases between them. TCRdb's copy holds only in-frame clones and misses some; the assay was immunoSEQ multiplex PCR. The table shows 60,000 to 90,000 clones, with 92% occurring only once. These data come from a study of technical replicates of blood from a handful of donors. The source is a human donor in good health. The chain joins TRBV29-1 to TRBJ2-3; D perhaps matches TRBD1 (6 bases). What was sequenced was T cells isolated from PBMCs. The CDR3 nucleotides are TGCAGCACTGGGGGCGGAACAGATACGCAGTATTTT. This gives the protein CSTGGGTDTQYF.